This paragraph reports one T cell receptor (beta chain). In germline, CDR1 is SEHNR, CDR2 FQNEAQ (reference sequence). CDR3 size: 14 residues. Trimming removed 1 base from V and 3 bases from J; junction bases left unmatched: 2. Here immunoSEQ multiplex PCR was the method, and the copy in TCRdb shows in-frame clones only, minus some. The table shows 15,000 or so clones, with roughly 75% occurring only once. These data belong to a study of OX40 agonist ivuxolimab in advanced cancers. The overall study: Ivuxolimab is an agonistic anti-OX40 (CD134) antibody, and patients were treated with it.

The J gene is TRBJ2-7, the V gene TRBV7-9; 8 bases agree with TRBD2. This receptor was obtained from an adult with an advanced solid tumor such as melanoma, head and neck, liver or kidney cancer. The sequences come from CD4+ or CD8+ T cells sorted from blood, collected in a trial of the OX40 agonist ivuxolimab. CDR3 amino acids: CASSLVRGGYEQYF. Here the CDR3 DNA reads TGTGCCAGCAGCTTAGTTCGGGGGGGCTACGAGCAGTACTTC.